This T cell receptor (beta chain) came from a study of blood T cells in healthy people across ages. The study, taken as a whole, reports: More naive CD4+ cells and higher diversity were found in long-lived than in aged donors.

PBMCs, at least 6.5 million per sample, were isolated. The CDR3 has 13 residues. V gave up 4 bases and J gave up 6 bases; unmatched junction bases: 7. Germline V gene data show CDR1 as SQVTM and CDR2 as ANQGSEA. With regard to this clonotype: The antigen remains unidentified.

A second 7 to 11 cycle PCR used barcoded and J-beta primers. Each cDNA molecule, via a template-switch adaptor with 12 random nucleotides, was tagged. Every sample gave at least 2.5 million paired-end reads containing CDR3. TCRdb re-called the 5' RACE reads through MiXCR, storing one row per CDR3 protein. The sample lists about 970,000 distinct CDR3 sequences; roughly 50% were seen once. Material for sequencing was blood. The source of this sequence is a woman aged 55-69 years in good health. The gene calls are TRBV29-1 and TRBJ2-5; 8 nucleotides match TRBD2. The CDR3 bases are TGCAGCGTTGTAGCGGGACTCTTGAAGACCCAGTACTTC. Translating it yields CSVVAGLLKTQYF.